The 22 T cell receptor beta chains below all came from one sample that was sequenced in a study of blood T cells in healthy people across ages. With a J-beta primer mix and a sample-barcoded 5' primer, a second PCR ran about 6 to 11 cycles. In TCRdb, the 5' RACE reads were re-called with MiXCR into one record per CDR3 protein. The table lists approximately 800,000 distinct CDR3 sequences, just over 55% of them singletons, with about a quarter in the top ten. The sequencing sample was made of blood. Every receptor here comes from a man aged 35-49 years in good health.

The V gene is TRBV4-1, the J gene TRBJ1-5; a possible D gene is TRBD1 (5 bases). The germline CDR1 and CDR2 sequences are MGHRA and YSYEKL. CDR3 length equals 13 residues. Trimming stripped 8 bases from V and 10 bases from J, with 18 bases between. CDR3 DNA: TGCGCCAGCTCCCCGACAGTTGTCAATCCCCAGCATTTT. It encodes CASSPTVVNPQHF.

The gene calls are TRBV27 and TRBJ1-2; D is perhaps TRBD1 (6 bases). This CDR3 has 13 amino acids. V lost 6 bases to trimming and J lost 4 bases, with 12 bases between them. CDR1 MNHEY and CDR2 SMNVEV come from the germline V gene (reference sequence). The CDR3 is CASSSLGGYGYTF. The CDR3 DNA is TGTGCCAGCAGCTCCCTAGGGGGCTATGGCTACACCTTC.

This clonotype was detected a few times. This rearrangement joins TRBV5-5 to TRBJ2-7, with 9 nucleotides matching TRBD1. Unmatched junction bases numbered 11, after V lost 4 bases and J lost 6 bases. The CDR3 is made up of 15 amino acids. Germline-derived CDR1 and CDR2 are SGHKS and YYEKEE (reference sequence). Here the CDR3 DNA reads TGTGCCAGCAGCAAGGACCGGGACAGGGAAATCGAGCAGTACTTC. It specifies CASSKDRDREIEQYF.

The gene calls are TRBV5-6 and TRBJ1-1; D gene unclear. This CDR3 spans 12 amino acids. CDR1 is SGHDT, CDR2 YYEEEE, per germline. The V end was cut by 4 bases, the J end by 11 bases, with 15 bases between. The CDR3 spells CASSVGTMGAFF. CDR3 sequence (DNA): TGTGCCAGCAGCGTGGGAACCATGGGGGCTTTCTTT.

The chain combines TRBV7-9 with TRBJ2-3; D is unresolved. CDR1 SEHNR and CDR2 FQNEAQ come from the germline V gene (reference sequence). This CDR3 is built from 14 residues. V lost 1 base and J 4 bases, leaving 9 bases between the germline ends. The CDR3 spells CASSLEWLPDTQYF. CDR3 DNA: TGTGCCAGCAGCTTAGAGTGGCTACCAGATACGCAGTATTTT.

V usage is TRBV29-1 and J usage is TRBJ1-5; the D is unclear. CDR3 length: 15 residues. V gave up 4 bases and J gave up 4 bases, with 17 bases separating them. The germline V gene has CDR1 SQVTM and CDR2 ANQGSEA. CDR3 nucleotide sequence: TGCAGCGTTGTGATCGACAACAGACCTAATCAGCCCCAGCATTTT. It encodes CSVVIDNRPNQPQHF.

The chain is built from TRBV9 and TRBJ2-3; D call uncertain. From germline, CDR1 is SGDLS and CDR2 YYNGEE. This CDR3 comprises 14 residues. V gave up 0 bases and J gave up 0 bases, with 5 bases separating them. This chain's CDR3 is CASSVGVSTDTQYF. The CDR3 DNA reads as TGTGCCAGCAGCGTAGGGGTTAGCACAGATACGCAGTATTTT.

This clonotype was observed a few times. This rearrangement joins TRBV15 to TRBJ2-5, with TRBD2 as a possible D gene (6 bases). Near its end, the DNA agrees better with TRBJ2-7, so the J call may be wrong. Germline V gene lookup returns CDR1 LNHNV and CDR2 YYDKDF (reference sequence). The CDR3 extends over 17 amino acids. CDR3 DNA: TGTGCCACCAGCAGAGATAGAGGGGTTGGGGGAGGACGCGAGCAGTACTTC. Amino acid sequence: CATSRDRGVGGGREQYF.

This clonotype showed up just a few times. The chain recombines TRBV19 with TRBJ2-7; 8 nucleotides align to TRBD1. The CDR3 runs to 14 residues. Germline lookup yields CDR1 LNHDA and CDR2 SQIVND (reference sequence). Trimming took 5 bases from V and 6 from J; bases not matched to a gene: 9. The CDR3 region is CASSQDRGWTEQYF. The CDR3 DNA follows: TGTGCCAGTAGTCAAGACAGGGGATGGACCGAGCAGTACTTC.

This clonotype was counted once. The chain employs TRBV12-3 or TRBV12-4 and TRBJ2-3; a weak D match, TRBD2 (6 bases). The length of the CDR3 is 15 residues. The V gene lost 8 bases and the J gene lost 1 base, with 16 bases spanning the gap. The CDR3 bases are TGTGCCAGCTGCCGGGACTCCCCTCGCACAGATACGCAGTATTTT. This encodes CASCRDSPRTDTQYF.

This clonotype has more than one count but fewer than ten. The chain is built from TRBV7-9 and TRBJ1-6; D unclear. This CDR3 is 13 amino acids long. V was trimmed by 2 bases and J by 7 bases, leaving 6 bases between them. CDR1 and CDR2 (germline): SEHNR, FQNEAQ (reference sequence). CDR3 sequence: CASSLYMNSPLHF. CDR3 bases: TGTGCCAGCAGCTTATATATGAATTCACCCCTCCACTTT.

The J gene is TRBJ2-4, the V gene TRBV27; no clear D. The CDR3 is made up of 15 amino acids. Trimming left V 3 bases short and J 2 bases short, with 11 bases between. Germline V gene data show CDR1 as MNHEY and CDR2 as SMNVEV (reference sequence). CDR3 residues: CASSLSRFTKNIQYF. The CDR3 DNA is TGTGCCAGCAGTTTGAGTAGGTTTACCAAAAACATTCAGTACTTC.

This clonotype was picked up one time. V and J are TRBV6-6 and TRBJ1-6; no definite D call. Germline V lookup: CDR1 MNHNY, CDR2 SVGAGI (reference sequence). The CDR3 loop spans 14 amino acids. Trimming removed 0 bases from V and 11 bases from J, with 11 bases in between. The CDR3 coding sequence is TGTGCCAGCAGTTACTCGGAGGGTATCGCACCCCTCCACTTT. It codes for CASSYSEGIAPLHF.

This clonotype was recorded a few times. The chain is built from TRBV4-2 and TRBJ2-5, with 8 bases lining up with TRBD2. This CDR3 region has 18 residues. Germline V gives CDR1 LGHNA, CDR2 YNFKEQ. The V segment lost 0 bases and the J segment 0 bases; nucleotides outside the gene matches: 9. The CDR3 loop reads CASSQEGFSGAYQETQYF. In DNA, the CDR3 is TGTGCCAGCAGCCAAGAAGGGTTTAGCGGGGCGTACCAAGAGACCCAGTACTTC.

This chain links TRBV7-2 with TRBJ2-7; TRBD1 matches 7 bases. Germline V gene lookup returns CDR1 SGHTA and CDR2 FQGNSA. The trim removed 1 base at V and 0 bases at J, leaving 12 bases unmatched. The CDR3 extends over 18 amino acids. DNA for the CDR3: TGTGCCAGCAGCTTAGTCAAAAGGTTTGGGACAGACTCCTACGAGCAGTACTTC. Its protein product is CASSLVKRFGTDSYEQYF.

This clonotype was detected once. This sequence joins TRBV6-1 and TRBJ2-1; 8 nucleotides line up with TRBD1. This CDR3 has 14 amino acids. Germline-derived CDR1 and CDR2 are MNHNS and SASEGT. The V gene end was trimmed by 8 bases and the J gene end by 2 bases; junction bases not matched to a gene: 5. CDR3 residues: CASEDRATYNEQFF. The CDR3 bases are TGTGCCAGCGAGGACAGGGCGACCTACAATGAGCAGTTCTTC.

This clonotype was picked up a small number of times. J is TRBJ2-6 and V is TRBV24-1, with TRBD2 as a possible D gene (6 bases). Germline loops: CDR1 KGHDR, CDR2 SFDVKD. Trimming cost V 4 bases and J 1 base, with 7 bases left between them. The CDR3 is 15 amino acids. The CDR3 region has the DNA TGTGCCACCAGTGACCGGGGGTCTGGGGCCAACGTCCTGACTTTC. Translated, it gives CATSDRGSGANVLTF.

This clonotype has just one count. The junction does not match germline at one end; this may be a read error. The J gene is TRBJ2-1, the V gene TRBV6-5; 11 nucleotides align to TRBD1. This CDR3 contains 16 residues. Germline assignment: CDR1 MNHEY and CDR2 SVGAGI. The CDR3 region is CVSSFRGTGGDNEQFF. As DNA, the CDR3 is TGTGTCAGCAGTTTCAGGGGGACAGGGGGAGACAATGAGCAGTTCTTC.

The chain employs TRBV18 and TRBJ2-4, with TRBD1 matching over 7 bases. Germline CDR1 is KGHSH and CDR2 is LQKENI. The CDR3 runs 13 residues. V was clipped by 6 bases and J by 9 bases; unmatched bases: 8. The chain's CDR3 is CASSPVAGGIQYF. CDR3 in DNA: TGTGCCAGCTCCCCGGTGGCAGGGGGCATTCAGTACTTC.

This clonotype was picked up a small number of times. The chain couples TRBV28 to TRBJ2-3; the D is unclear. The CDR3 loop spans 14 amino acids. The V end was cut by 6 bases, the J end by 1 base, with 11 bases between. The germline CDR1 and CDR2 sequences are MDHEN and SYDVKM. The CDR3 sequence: CASSHGQGTDTQYF. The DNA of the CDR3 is TGTGCCAGCAGCCACGGCCAGGGCACAGATACGCAGTATTTT.

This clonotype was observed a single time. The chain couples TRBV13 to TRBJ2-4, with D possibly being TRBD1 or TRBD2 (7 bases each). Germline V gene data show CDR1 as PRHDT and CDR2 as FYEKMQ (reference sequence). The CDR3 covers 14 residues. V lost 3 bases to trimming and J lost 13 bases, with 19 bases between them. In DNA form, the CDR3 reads TGTGCCAGCAGCTTTGGGGCGACAGGGCGGGAGCAGTACTTC. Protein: CASSFGATGREQYF.

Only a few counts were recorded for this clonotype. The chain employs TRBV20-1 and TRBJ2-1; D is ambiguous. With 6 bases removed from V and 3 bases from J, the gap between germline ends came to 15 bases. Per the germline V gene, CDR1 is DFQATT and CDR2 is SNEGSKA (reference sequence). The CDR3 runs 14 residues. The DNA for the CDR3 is TGCAGTGCCGGCCCGGGTTCCGGCTACAATGAGCAGTTCTTC. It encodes CSAGPGSGYNEQFF.